The 28 T cell receptor beta chains given below trace back to one sample, sequenced in a study of cytomegalovirus exposure and HLA in healthy donors. Amplification used 60 Vbeta primers and 13 Jbeta primers. Profiled with immunoSEQ multiplex PCR; TCRdb holds only in-frame clones, not every one. Among some 190,000 clones, more than 70% were seen once, and the ten largest hold 1.2% to 1.5%. The sequencing input was PBMCs. All receptors derive from a girl aged 5-17 years in good health and CMV-seropositive.

The chain recombines TRBV7-9 with TRBJ2-1, with D perhaps matching TRBD2 (5 bases). The CDR3 has 13 amino acids. Germline V gene data show CDR1 as SEHNR and CDR2 as FQNEAQ (reference sequence). Trimming pared 3 bases from V and 6 bases from J, leaving 9 bases between. In DNA form, the CDR3 reads TGTGCCAGCAGCTTGGACTGGGGCAATGAGCAGTTCTTC. This encodes CASSLDWGNEQFF.

About this clone itself: One junction end does not reproduce the germline sequence, and a read error may be involved. The chain recombines TRBV7-7 with TRBJ1-4; TRBD1 agrees at 8 bases. Germline-derived CDR1 and CDR2 are SSHAT and FNYEAQ (reference sequence). This CDR3 has 15 residues. This chain's CDR3 is CASSTGTGTNEKLFF. The CDR3 DNA reads as TGTGCTAGCAGCACCGGGACAGGCACAAATGAAAAACTGTTTTTT. Full variable domain (rest looked up from reference TRBV7-7 and TRBJ1-4): GAGVSQSPRYKVTKRGQDVTLRCDPISSHATLYWYQQALGQGPEFLTYFNYEAQPDKSGLPSDRFSAERPEGSISTLTIQRTEQRDSAMYRCASSTGTGTNEKLFFGSGTQLSVL.

The CDR3 DNA is TGTGCCAGCAGCCGGGAGACCCGACACGAGCAGTACTTC. Protein sequence: CASSRETRHEQYF. The J gene is TRBJ2-7, the V gene TRBV14, with a possible D match to TRBD2 (5 bases). Trimming took off 4 bases at V and 5 bases at J, with 12 bases between the two ends. Per germline, CDR1 SGHDN and CDR2 FVKESK. The CDR3 has 13 amino acids.

This chain joins TRBV5-1 and TRBJ2-1; D unclear. V was shortened by 2 bases and J by 0 bases, with 12 bases between the two germline ends. CDR1 SGHRS and CDR2 YFSETQ come from the germline V gene. The CDR3 is 16 amino acids. CDR3 DNA sequence: TGCGCCAGCAGCTTATCTGGCGGCAGCTCCTACAATGAGCAGTTCTTC. This gives the protein CASSLSGGSSYNEQFF.

The J gene is TRBJ2-1, the V gene TRBV30; 11 bases map to TRBD2. Germline V gene data show CDR1 as GTSNPN and CDR2 as SVGIG (reference sequence). The CDR3 is 15 residues long. With V trimmed by 2 bases and J by 7 bases, 7 bases remained unmatched. In DNA form, the CDR3 reads TGTGCCTGGAGTACGACTAGCGGGAAGGGTAATGAGCAGTTCTTC. Protein product: CAWSTTSGKGNEQFF.

This chain uses TRBV5-1 with TRBJ2-5; TRBD2 might be the D (5 bases). Per germline, CDR1 SGHRS and CDR2 YFSETQ. The CDR3 sequence is 15 residues long. V lost 6 bases, J lost 5 bases, and 20 bases lay in between. The CDR3 loop is CASKSLSSPYETQYF. The CDR3 DNA follows: TGCGCCAGCAAATCATTGTCTAGCCCCTACGAGACCCAGTACTTC.

V usage is TRBV5-1 and J usage is TRBJ2-1; 11 positions agree with TRBD2. The germline V gene encodes CDR1 SGHRS and CDR2 YFSETQ. J lost 5 bases, V lost 4 bases, and 5 bases had no gene match. The CDR3 extends over 15 amino acids. CDR3 in amino acids: CASSIAGGTHNEQFF. CDR3 coding DNA: TGCGCCAGCAGCATAGCGGGAGGGACCCACAATGAGCAGTTCTTC.

The CDR3 is CASSGNRDLGTQYF. The CDR3 DNA sequence: TGTGCCAGCAGTGGAAACAGGGACCTGGGTACGCAGTATTTT. J is TRBJ2-3 and V is TRBV2; D perhaps matches TRBD1 (6 bases). V shed 4 bases and J shed 8 bases, with 16 bases lying between them. The CDR3 runs 14 residues. CDR1 and CDR2 (germline): SNHLY, FYNNEI.

The chain is built from TRBV12-5 and TRBJ2-7, with TRBD2 matching over 7 bases. With V trimmed by 4 bases and J by 1 base, 10 bases remained unmatched. Germline CDR1 and CDR2: LGHNT and FRNRAP. CDR3 length: 16 amino acids. CDR3 sequence reads: CASGSEGRAGSYEQYF. DNA for the CDR3: TGTGCTAGTGGTTCAGAGGGAAGAGCGGGATCCTACGAGCAGTACTTC.

The chain combines TRBV2 with TRBJ2-1; 10 nucleotides line up with TRBD1. The V segment lost 4 bases and the J segment 2 bases; nucleotides outside the gene matches: 2. Germline CDR1 is SNHLY and CDR2 is FYNNEI. CDR3 length: 15 residues. The CDR3 nucleotides read TGTGCCAGCAGTGGGGACAGGGGAGCCTACAATGAGCAGTTCTTC. The encoded protein is CASSGDRGAYNEQFF.

This chain uses TRBV15 with TRBJ2-1; 14 bases align to TRBD2. Germline CDR1 reads LNHNV; CDR2 reads YYDKDF (reference sequence). After removal of 6 bases from V and 7 bases from J, the junction contained 5 bases not matched to a gene. This CDR3 is built from 15 residues. The CDR3 loop is CATRGTSGSGNEQFF. The CDR3 nucleotides read TGTGCCACCAGGGGGACTAGCGGGAGCGGAAATGAGCAGTTCTTC.

This clone was recorded a few times. The gene calls are TRBV18 and TRBJ2-2, with TRBD2 as a possible D gene (6 bases). CDR1 is KGHSH, CDR2 LQKENI, per germline. The CDR3 spans 17 residues. The ends were cut back, 6 bases at V and 5 bases at J, with 22 bases in the middle. CDR3 sequence reads: CASSLRHVLGGTGELFF. The CDR3 DNA follows: TGTGCCAGCTCCTTAAGACACGTCCTAGGAGGGACCGGGGAGCTGTTTTTT. The variable domain in full, with the rest retrieved from reference TRBV18 and TRBJ2-2, is NAGVMQNPRHLVRRRGQEARLRCSPMKGHSHVYWYRQLPEEGLKFMVYLQKENIIDESGMPKERFSAEFPKEGPSILRIQQVVRGDSAAYFCASSLRHVLGGTGELFFGEGSRLTVL.

The V and J genes are TRBV7-2 and TRBJ2-3; tentative D call: TRBD1 (6 bases). From germline, CDR1 is SGHTA and CDR2 FQGNSA. The V end lost 4 bases, the J end lost 2 bases, and 16 bases lay between the germline ends. There are 16 residues in the CDR3. CDR3 protein: CASSSITGRVTDTQYF. The CDR3 nucleotides are TGTGCCAGCAGCTCCATTACAGGGAGAGTCACAGATACGCAGTATTTT. Drawing the rest from reference TRBV7-2 and TRBJ2-3, the complete variable domain is GAGVSQSPSNKVTEKGKDVELRCDPISGHTALYWYRQSLGQGLEFLIYFQGNSAPDKSGLPSDRFSAERTGGSVSTLTIQRTQQEDSAVYLCASSSITGRVTDTQYFGPGTRLTVL.

This clone was counted only a few times. The CDR3 DNA is TGTGCCAGCAGCCACCTCGGGAGTTCTTCCTACGAGCAGTACTTC. As protein: CASSHLGSSSYEQYF. The chain combines TRBV7-9 with TRBJ2-7; a possible D gene is TRBD2 (6 bases). This CDR3 contains 15 residues. Germline loops: CDR1 SEHNR, CDR2 FQNEAQ (reference sequence). Between the trimmed V and J ends, which lost 5 bases and 1 base, there was a span of 15 bases.

The chain has TRBV5-1 and TRBJ2-6, with D possibly matching TRBD2 (5 bases). This CDR3 is built from 14 residues. V was pared by 4 bases and J by 3 bases, with 8 bases between. Per germline, CDR1 SGHRS and CDR2 YFSETQ. CDR3 bases: TGCGCCAGCAGCCCCGGGGTTGGGGCCAACGTCCTGACTTTC. It encodes CASSPGVGANVLTF.

This clone was observed a single time. The chain couples TRBV7-9 to TRBJ1-1, with D hard to call. The CDR3 runs to 14 residues. Germline V lookup: CDR1 SEHNR, CDR2 FQNEAQ (reference sequence). Trimming removed 4 bases from V and 1 base from J, with 10 bases in between. CDR3 sequence reads: CASSYSSGNTEAFF. For the CDR3, the DNA is TGTGCCAGCAGCTACTCGAGTGGGAACACTGAAGCTTTCTTT.

This chain links TRBV10-3 with TRBJ2-3; tentative D call: TRBD2 (5 bases). Looked up from germline, CDR1 is ENHRY and CDR2 is SYGVKD. Trimming took off 10 bases at V and 2 bases at J, with 16 bases between the two ends. The CDR3 loop spans 14 amino acids. The chain's CDR3 is CATQKRADTDTQYF. The DNA for the CDR3 is TGTGCCACCCAAAAGAGGGCAGACACAGATACGCAGTATTTT.

The chain joins TRBV6-4 to TRBJ2-2, with 9 nucleotides matching TRBD1. Germline V gives CDR1 MRHNA, CDR2 SNTAGT. This CDR3 contains 14 residues. Trimming took 6 bases from V and 6 from J; bases not matched to a gene: 5. The CDR3 sequence: CASSQQGAAGELFF. The CDR3 bases are TGTGCCAGCAGCCAACAGGGGGCGGCCGGGGAGCTGTTTTTT.

This clone has just a few counts. The chain employs TRBV6-5 and TRBJ1-1; D not certain. With 9 bases removed from V and 1 base from J, the gap between germline ends came to 15 bases. The CDR3 runs to 14 residues. Germline V gene sequence: CDR1 MNHEY, CDR2 SVGAGI. The CDR3 DNA reads TGTGCCAGTCACAGAGCGGGCGAGAACACTGAAGCTTTCTTT. Translation: CASHRAGENTEAFF.

The J gene is TRBJ1-1, the V gene TRBV30, with 11 bases aligning to TRBD1. Germline CDR1 reads GTSNPN; CDR2 reads SVGIG (reference sequence). The CDR3 runs 15 residues. V shed 0 bases, J shed 4 bases, and the junction held 4 bases outside the gene matches. CDR3 sequence reads: CAWSVRDRGATEAFF. CDR3 DNA sequence: TGTGCCTGGAGTGTACGGGACAGGGGGGCCACTGAAGCTTTCTTT.

This clone was detected a few times. This chain uses TRBV7-2 with TRBJ2-5; D is possibly TRBD1 (6 bases). In germline, CDR1 is SGHTA, CDR2 FQGNSA. CDR3 length: 13 amino acids. Trimming left V 6 bases short and J 4 bases short, with 12 bases between. The CDR3 sequence is CASSSLDRETQYF. CDR3 coding DNA: TGTGCCAGCAGTTCGTTGGACAGAGAGACCCAGTACTTC.

CDR3 sequence reads: CSTLEGGGETQYF. CDR3 DNA: TGCAGCACCCTGGAAGGGGGGGGAGAGACCCAGTACTTC. The genes are TRBV29-1 and TRBJ2-5, with D perhaps matching TRBD2 (7 bases). There are 13 residues in the CDR3. V lost 8 bases and J 4 bases, leaving 17 bases between the germline ends. CDR1 and CDR2 from the germline V gene are SQVTM and ANQGSEA. Full variable domain (missing parts from reference TRBV29-1 and TRBJ2-5): SAVISQKPSRDICQRGTSLTIQCQVDSQVTMMFWYRQQPGQSLTLIATANQGSEATYESGFVIDKFPISRPNLTFSTLTVSNMSPEDSSIYLCSTLEGGGETQYFGPGTRLLVL.

The V gene is TRBV25-1, the J gene TRBJ1-1; 7 nucleotides align to TRBD1. The CDR3 loop spans 11 amino acids. Germline V gene sequence: CDR1 MGHDK, CDR2 SYGVNS. The V and J ends lost 6 bases and 11 bases, in that order; junction bases with no gene match: 6. The CDR3 here is CASRRTGVAFF. DNA of the CDR3: TGTGCCAGCAGACGAACAGGGGTCGCTTTCTTT.

The chain carries TRBV30 and TRBJ2-2; no clear D. Trimming took 1 base from V and 3 from J, leaving 6 bases between them. Per germline, CDR1 GTSNPN and CDR2 SVGIG (reference sequence). CDR3 length: 13 amino acids. The CDR3 bases are TGTGCCTGGAGTGGTCCTTACACCGGGGAGCTGTTTTTT. Protein: CAWSGPYTGELFF.

The chain couples TRBV6-5 to TRBJ1-2; no definite D call. V was clipped by 5 bases and J by 6 bases, with 7 bases between them. CDR1 and CDR2 (germline): MNHEY, SVGAGI. The CDR3 consists of 11 residues. The CDR3 nucleotides read TGTGCCAGCAGTCCAGGTGATGGCTACACCTTC. Translation: CASSPGDGYTF.

The chain joins TRBV25-1 to TRBJ2-5; 10 nucleotides line up with TRBD2. The CDR3 spans 17 residues. J lost 5 bases, V lost 7 bases, and 16 bases had no gene match. Germline CDR1 is MGHDK and CDR2 is SYGVNS. The CDR3 DNA sequence: TGTGCCAGCACCTTCGGGTGGGCTAGCGGGAGAGGGGAGACCCAGTACTTC. Residues: CASTFGWASGRGETQYF.

The genes are TRBV1 and TRBJ1-1; TRBD1, the table's D call, was not compared with the DNA. TRBV1 is a pseudogene locus. The CDR3 is made up of 14 amino acids. The CDR3 here is CTSSNRGGNTEAFF. CDR3 sequence (DNA): TGCACCAGCAGCAACAGGGGGGGAAACACTGAAGCTTTCTTT.

The chain carries TRBV5-6 and TRBJ2-5; TRBD1 matches at 9 bases. The DNA matches TRBJ2-7 better at its end, which makes the J call doubtful. The length of the CDR3 is 18 residues. The V gene's germline CDR1 is SGHDT and CDR2 YYEEEE. The CDR3 is CASRPGQGSQFSPYEQYF. The CDR3, as DNA: TGTGCCAGCAGACCGGGACAGGGTAGTCAGTTTTCCCCCTACGAGCAGTACTTC.